This note documents a single T cell receptor beta chain sequence. The antigen remains undetermined. This sample was included in a study of CD8+ T cells in alopecia areata. Study-wide points: There were many expanded lesional clones persisting in scalp and blood during tofacitinib. Clonality in the scalp and expanded CD8+ clones ranked among the top 100 were significantly decreased by tofacitinib.

Regarding treatment: oral pan-JAK inhibitor, 5-10 mg twice daily. CDR1 and CDR2 (germline): MNHEY, SMNVEV (reference sequence). The CDR3 is made up of 15 amino acids. V lost 5 bases and J 3 bases, leaving 14 bases between the germline ends. Reverse transcription of extracted RNA yielded cDNA, which provided the sequencing template. The table came from immunoSEQ multiplex PCR; TCRdb's copy has only in-frame clones and leaves some out. The sample shows about 190,000 clones, 60% to 70% of them seen only once. The chain carries TRBV27 and TRBJ1-5; D is possibly TRBD1 (6 bases). The sample consisted of CD4+ T cells sorted from blood, taken at week 4, from a patient treated with tofacitinib. The sequence was obtained from a human donor with alopecia areata. CDR3 amino acids: CASSDRQAYNQPQHF. The CDR3 nucleotides read TGTGCCAGCAGTGATCGACAGGCTTACAATCAGCCCCAGCATTTT.